These 5 T cell receptor beta chains came from one sample sequenced in a study of blood T cell repertoires in COVID-19. The table came from immunoSEQ multiplex PCR; TCRdb's copy has only in-frame clones and leaves some out. The table lists around 230,000 clones, approximately 80% of them singletons, with around 25% in the top ten. The sample comprised peripheral blood. Source of these receptors: a man in his forties with acute or convalescent COVID-19.

The J gene is TRBJ1-2, the V gene TRBV3-1 (or the pseudogene TRBV3-2); TRBD1 is a possible D gene (5 bases). CDR1 LGHDT and CDR2 YNNKEL come from the germline V gene (reference sequence). V was trimmed by 1 base and J by 5 bases, leaving 11 bases between them. This CDR3 is built from 14 residues. The CDR3 DNA reads as TGTGCCAGCAGCCAAGGGCAGGGAGGTTATGGCTACACCTTC. Encoded protein: CASSQGQGGYGYTF.

The chain is built from TRBV5-5 and TRBJ2-7, with TRBD1 matching over 10 bases. This CDR3 has 15 amino acids. V lost 2 bases to trimming and J lost 4 bases; unmatched junction nucleotides: 6. From germline, CDR1 is SGHKS and CDR2 YYEKEE (reference sequence). The CDR3 loop is CASSFVGQGSYEQYF. The DNA for the CDR3 is TGTGCCAGCAGCTTCGTGGGACAGGGGTCATACGAGCAGTACTTC.

The chain couples TRBV19 to TRBJ2-7; D may be TRBD1 (5 bases). Germline V gene lookup returns CDR1 LNHDA and CDR2 SQIVND (reference sequence). The V end lost 5 bases, the J end lost 7 bases, and 21 bases lay between the germline ends. The CDR3 loop spans 15 amino acids. CDR3 coding DNA: TGTGCCAGTAGTTCCCTGACAGCTACGAGATCGGAGCAGTACTTC. This translates into CASSSLTATRSEQYF.

The chain carries TRBV27 and TRBJ1-6, with a weak D call TRBD1 (6 bases). CDR3 size: 13 residues. V was clipped by 5 bases and J by 8 bases, with 10 bases between them. Germline CDR1 MNHEY, CDR2 SMNVEV (reference sequence). CDR3 DNA sequence: TGTGCCAGCAGTCCACACAGGGATTCACCCCTCCACTTT. Translating it yields CASSPHRDSPLHF.

This rearrangement joins TRBV5-4 to TRBJ1-1; 12 positions agree with TRBD1. Germline assignment: CDR1 SGHNT and CDR2 YYREEE (reference sequence). This CDR3 spans 15 amino acids. After removal of 3 bases from V and 4 bases from J, the junction contained 4 bases not matched to a gene. Here the CDR3 DNA reads TGTGCCAGCAGCTCTAGGGACAGGGGGCCCACTGAAGCTTTCTTT. Translation gives CASSSRDRGPTEAFF.